Sequencing of this T cell receptor beta chain was carried out in a study of beta chain features in type 1 diabetes. Study details: Sorted cells examined across all samples numbered roughly 100 million. General observations from the study: In every one of the four CD4+ subsets, TCRB CDR3s were moderately but significantly shorter in Type 1 diabetes patients. The analysis here could not establish whether HLA type shapes TCRB rearrangement.

This clone was picked up a small number of times. The antigen remains undetermined. With V trimmed by 5 bases and J by 4 bases, 7 bases remained unmatched. The CDR3 totals 15 residues. CDR1 SEHNR and CDR2 FQNEAQ come from the germline V gene (reference sequence). Every donor provided one heparinised blood draw, which averaged about 110 mL. Every isolated RNA sample was fully reverse transcribed, so sequencing captured expressed TCRB transcripts. Measured with immunoSEQ multiplex PCR; TCRdb has only the in-frame clones, and not every one. This sample has 100,000 to 150,000 clones, with around 9% found just once.

The TCR sequence derives from a man aged 25-40 years with type 1 diabetes. The V and J genes are TRBV7-9 and TRBJ2-7; 11 nucleotides line up with TRBD1. Sequencing was performed on central memory CD4+ T cells from blood. The CDR3, as DNA: TGTGCCAGCAGCCAAAAGGGACAGGGGGGATACGAGCAGTACTTC. Translating gives CASSQKGQGGYEQYF.